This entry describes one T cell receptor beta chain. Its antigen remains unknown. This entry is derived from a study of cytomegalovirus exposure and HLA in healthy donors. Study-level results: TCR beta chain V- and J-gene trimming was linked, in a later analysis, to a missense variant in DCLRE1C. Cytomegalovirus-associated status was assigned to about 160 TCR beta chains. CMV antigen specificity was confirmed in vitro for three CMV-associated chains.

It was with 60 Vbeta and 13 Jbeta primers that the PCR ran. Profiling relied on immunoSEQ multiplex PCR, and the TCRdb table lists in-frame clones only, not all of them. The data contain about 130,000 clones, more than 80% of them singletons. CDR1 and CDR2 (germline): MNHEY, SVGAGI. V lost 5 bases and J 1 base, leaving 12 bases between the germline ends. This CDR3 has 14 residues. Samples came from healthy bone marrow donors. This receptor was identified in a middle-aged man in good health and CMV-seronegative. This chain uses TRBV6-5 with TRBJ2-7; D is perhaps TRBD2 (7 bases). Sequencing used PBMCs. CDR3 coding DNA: TGTGCCAGCAGTCTAAGGGGGGGGTCCTACGAGCAGTACTTC. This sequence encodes CASSLRGGSYEQYF.